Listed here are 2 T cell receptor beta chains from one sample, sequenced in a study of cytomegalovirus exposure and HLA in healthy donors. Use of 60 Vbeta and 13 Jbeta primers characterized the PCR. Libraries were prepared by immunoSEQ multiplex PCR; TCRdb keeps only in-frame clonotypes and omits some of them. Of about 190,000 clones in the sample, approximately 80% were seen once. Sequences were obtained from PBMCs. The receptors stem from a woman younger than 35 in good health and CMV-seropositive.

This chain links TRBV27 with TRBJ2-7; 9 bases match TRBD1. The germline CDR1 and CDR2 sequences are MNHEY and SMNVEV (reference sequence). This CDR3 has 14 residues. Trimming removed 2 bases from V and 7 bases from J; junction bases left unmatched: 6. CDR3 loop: CASSLTRTGEEQYV. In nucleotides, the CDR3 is TGTGCCAGCAGTTTAACCCGGACAGGGGAAGAGCAGTACGTC.

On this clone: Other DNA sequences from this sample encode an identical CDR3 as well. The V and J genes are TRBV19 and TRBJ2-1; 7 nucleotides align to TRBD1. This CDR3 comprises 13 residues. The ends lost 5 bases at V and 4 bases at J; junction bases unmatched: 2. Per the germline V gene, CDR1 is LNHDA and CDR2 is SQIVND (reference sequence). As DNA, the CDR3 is TGTGCCAGTAGTGGGACAGCTTACAATGAGCAGTTCTTC. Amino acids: CASSGTAYNEQFF.